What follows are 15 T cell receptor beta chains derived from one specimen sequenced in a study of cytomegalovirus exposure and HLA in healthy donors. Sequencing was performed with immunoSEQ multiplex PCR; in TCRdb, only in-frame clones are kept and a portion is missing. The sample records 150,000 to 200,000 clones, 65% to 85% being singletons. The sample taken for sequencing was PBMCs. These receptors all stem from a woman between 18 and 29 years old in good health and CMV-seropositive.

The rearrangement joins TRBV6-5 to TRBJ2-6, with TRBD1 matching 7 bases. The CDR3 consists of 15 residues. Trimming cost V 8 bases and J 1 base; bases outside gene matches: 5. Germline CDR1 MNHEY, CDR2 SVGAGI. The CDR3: CASGARGSGANVLTF. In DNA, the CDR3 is TGTGCCAGCGGGGCCAGGGGGTCTGGGGCCAACGTCCTGACTTTC.

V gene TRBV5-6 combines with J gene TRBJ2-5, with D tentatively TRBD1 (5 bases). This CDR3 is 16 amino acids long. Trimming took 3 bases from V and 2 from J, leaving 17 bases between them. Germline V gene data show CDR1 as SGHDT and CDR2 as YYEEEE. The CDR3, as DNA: TGTGCCAGCAGCTCTACCAAGCCTGACAGACAAGAGACCCAGTACTTC. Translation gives CASSSTKPDRQETQYF.

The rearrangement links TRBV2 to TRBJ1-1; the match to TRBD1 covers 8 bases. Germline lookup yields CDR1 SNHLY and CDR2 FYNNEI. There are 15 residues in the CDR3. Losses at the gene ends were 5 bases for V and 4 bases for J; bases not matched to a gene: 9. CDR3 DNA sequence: TGTGCCAGCAGTATGACAGGGGTCTTAGGCACTGAAGCTTTCTTT. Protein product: CASSMTGVLGTEAFF.

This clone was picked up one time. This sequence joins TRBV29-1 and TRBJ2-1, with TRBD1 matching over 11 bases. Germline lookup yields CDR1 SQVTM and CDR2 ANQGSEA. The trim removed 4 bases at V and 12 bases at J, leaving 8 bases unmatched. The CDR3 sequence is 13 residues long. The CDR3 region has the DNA TGCAGCGTTGGCGGACAGGGGGCAGTGGGGCAGTTCTTC. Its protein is CSVGGQGAVGQFF.

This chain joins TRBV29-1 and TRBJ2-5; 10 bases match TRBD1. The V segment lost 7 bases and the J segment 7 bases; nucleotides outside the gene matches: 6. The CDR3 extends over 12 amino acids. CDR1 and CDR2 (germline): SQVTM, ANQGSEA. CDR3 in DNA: TGCAGCGGCAGACAGGGGGCAAGGACCCAGTACTTC. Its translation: CSGRQGARTQYF. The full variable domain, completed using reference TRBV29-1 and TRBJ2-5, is SAVISQKPSRDICQRGTSLTIQCQVDSQVTMMFWYRQQPGQSLTLIATANQGSEATYESGFVIDKFPISRPNLTFSTLTVSNMSPEDSSIYLCSGRQGARTQYFGPGTRLLVL.

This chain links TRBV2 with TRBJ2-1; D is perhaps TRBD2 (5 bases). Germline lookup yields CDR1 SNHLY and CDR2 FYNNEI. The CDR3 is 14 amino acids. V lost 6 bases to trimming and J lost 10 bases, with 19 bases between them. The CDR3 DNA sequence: TGTGCCAGCAGCTATAACGGGATCTCGGGAGAGCAGTTCTTC. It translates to CASSYNGISGEQFF. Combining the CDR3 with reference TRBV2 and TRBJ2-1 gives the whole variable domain EPEVTQTPSHQVTQMGQEVILRCVPISNHLYFYWYRQILGQKVEFLVSFYNNEISEKSEIFDDQFSVERPDGSNFTLKIRSTKLEDSAMYFCASSYNGISGEQFFGPGTRLTVL.

The CDR3 region has the DNA TGTGCCAGCAACCCAGGGGTTGTCGGGTATGGCTACACCTTC. It yields the protein CASNPGVVGYGYTF. The chain carries TRBV6-1 and TRBJ1-2, with a weak D call TRBD1 (6 bases). CDR3 length: 14 residues. Germline V gene sequence: CDR1 MNHNS, CDR2 SASEGT. Trimming took 7 bases from V and 5 from J, leaving 17 bases between them.

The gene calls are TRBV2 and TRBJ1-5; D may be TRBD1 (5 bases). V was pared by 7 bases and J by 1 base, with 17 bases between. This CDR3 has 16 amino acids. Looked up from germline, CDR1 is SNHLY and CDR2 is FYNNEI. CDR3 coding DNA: TGTGCCAGCAACCACCGGGGGGGGACGAGCAATCAGCCCCAGCATTTT. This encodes CASNHRGGTSNQPQHF.

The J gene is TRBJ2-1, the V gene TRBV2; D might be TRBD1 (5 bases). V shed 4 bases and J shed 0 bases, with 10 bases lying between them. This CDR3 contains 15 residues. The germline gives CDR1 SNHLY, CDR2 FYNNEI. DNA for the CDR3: TGTGCCAGCAGTGGTGGCGACAGCTCCTACAATGAGCAGTTCTTC. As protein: CASSGGDSSYNEQFF.

Here the CDR3 reads CASSPGVDYGYTF. In nucleotides, the CDR3 is TGTGCCAGCTCACCCGGGGTGGACTATGGCTACACCTTC. This rearrangement joins TRBV18 to TRBJ1-2; D uncertain. CDR3 length: 13 residues. CDR1 KGHSH and CDR2 LQKENI come from the germline V gene. Trimming took 3 bases from V and 3 from J, leaving 8 bases between them. Supplemented by reference TRBV18 and TRBJ1-2, the full variable domain reads NAGVMQNPRHLVRRRGQEARLRCSPMKGHSHVYWYRQLPEEGLKFMVYLQKENIIDESGMPKERFSAEFPKEGPSILRIQQVVRGDSAAYFCASSPGVDYGYTFGSGTRLTVV.

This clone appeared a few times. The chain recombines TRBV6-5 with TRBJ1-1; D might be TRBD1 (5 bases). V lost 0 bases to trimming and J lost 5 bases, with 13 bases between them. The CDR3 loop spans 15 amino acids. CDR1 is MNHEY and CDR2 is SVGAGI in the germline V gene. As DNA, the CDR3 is TGTGCCAGCAGTTACTCATCCGGGGGGGAAACTGAAGCTTTCTTT. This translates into CASSYSSGGETEAFF.

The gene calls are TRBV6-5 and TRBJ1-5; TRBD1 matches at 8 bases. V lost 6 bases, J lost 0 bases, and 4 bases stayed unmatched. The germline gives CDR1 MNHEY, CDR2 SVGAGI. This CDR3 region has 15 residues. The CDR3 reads CASSRDRGSNQPQHF. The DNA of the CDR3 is TGTGCCAGCAGCCGCGACAGGGGTAGCAATCAGCCCCAGCATTTT.

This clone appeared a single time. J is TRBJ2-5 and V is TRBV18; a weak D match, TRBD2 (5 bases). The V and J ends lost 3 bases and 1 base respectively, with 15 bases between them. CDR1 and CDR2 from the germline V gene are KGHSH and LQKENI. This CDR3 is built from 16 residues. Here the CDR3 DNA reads TGTGCCAGCTCACCCTACACTGTAGCGAGCCAAGAGACCCAGTACTTC. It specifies CASSPYTVASQETQYF.

CDR3 amino acids: CASSLVRALAGGPYEQFF. CDR3 sequence (DNA): TGTGCCAGCAGCTTAGTGAGAGCGCTAGCGGGGGGGCCTTATGAGCAGTTCTTC. The chain links TRBV7-6 to TRBJ2-1, with TRBD2 matching 12 bases. Germline CDR1 reads SGHVS; CDR2 reads FNYEAQ. V trimming: 1 base; J trimming: 8 bases; junction bases outside the gene matches: 12. The CDR3 is 18 residues long.

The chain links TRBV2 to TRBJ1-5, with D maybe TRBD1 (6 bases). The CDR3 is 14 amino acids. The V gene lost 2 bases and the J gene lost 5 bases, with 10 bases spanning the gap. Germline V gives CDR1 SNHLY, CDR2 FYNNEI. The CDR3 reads CASSERGSDQPQHF. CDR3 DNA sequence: TGTGCCAGCAGTGAAAGGGGGTCAGATCAGCCCCAGCATTTT.